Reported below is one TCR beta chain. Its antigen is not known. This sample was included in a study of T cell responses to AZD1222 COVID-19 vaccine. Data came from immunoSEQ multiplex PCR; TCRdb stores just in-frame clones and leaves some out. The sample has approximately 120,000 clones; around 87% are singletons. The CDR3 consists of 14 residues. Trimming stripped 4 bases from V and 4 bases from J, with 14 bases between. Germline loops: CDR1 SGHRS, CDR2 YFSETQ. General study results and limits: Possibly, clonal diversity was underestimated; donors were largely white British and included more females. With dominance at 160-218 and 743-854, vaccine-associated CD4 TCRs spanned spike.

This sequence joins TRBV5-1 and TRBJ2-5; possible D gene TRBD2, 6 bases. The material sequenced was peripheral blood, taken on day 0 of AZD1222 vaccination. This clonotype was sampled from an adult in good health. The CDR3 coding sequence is TGCGCCAGCAGCCCGGAGGGAGGTTCAGAGACCCAGTACTTC. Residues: CASSPEGGSETQYF.